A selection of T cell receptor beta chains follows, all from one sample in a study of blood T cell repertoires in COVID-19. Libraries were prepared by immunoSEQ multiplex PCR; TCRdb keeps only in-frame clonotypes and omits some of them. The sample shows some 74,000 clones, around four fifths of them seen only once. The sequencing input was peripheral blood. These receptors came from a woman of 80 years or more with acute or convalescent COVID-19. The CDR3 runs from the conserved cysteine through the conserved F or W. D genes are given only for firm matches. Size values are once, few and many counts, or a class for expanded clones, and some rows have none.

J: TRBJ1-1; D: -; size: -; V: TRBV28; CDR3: CASSPYAGTRGRDTEAFF; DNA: TGTGCCAGCAGCCCCTACGCCGGGACTAGGGGAAGGGACACTGAAGCTTTCTTT
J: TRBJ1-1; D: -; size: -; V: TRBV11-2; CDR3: CASSPQGGTEAFF; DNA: TGTGCCAGCAGCCCTCAGGGCGGCACTGAAGCTTTCTTT
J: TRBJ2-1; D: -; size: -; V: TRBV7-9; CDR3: CASSLAAGGAYNEQFF; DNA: TGTGCCAGCAGCTTAGCTGCCGGGGGAGCCTACAATGAGCAGTTCTTC
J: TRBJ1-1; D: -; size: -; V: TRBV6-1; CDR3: CASSENRNTEAFF; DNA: TGTGCCAGCAGTGAGAACAGGAACACTGAAGCTTTCTTT
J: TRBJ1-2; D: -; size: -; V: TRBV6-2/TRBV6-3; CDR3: CASSRERRLYGYTF; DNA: TGTGCCAGCAGCCGGGAGCGGAGACTCTATGGCTACACCTTC
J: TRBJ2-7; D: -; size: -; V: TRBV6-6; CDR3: CASTPGQQYEQYF; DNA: TGTGCCAGCACTCCGGGACAACAATACGAGCAGTACTTC
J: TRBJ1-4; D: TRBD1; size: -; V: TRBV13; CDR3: CASSPGQSTPEKLFF; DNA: TGTGCCAGCAGCCCGGGACAGTCGACTCCTGAAAAACTGTTTTTT
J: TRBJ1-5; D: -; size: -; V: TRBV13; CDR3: CASSLGGGNQPQHF; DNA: TGTGCCAGCAGCTTAGGAGGGGGCAATCAGCCCCAGCATTTT
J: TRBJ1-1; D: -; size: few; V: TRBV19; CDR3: CASRPQGYTEAFF; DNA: TGTGCCAGCCGACCACAGGGCTACACTGAAGCTTTCTTT
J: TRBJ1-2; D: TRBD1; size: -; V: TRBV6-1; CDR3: CASSDTTAGGVGYTF; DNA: TGTGCCAGCAGTGATACCACGGCAGGGGGTGTCGGCTACACCTTC
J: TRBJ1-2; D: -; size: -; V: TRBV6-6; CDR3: CASKGQGPYGYTF; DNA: TGTGCCAGCAAAGGGCAGGGGCCCTATGGCTACACCTTC
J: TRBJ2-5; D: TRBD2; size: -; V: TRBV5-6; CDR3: CASSWVAGGGETQYF; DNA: TGTGCCAGCAGCTGGGTAGCGGGGGGCGGGGAGACCCAGTACTTC
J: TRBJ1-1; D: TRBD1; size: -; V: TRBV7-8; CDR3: CASSPRTGGVWDTEAFF; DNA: TGTGCCAGCAGCCCGCGAACAGGGGGCGTTTGGGACACTGAAGCTTTCTTT
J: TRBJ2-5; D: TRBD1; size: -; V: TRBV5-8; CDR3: CASSLGQGETQYF; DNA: TGTGCCAGCAGCTTAGGACAGGGAGAGACCCAGTACTTC